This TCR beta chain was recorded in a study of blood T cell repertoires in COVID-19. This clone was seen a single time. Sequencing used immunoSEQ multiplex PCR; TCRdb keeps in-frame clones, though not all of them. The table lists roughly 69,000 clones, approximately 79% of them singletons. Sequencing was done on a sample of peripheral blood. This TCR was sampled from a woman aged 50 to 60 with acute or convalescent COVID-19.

The DNA for the CDR3 is TGTGCCAGCAGCTTATCAGGGGGCGGGGCTCAGCCCCAGCATTTT. Translation gives CASSLSGGGAQPQHF. The gene calls are TRBV7-2 and TRBJ1-5, with 8 bases matching TRBD1. This CDR3 comprises 15 residues. Germline V gene data show CDR1 as SGHTA and CDR2 as FQGNSA. V lost 2 bases, J lost 6 bases, and 6 bases stayed unmatched.